This entry lists 17 T cell receptor beta chains sequenced from one sample in a study of T-cell memory formation after mild COVID-19. A single record per CDR3 protein comes from TCRdb applying MiXCR to the 5' RACE reads. Of roughly 600,000 distinct CDR3 sequences in the sample, roughly 18% were seen once. Specimen: PBMCs or a T cell subset sorted from them (not recorded which). These receptors all come from an adult woman who had mild COVID-19 (a few samples of this study predate the infection). Cell type and time point are not known.

This clonotype was recorded many times. The CDR3: CATSRAGSSSYEQYF. CDR3 in DNA: TGTGCCACCAGTAGGGCTGGTTCTAGCTCCTACGAGCAGTACTTC. J is TRBJ2-7 and V is TRBV24-1, with no clear D. The V end was cut by 6 bases, the J end by 0 bases, with 14 bases between. The V gene's germline CDR1 is KGHDR and CDR2 SFDVKD. This CDR3 spans 15 amino acids.

The table lists this clonotype with a few counts. The chain has TRBV7-8 and TRBJ1-5, with D perhaps TRBD1 (6 bases). This CDR3 contains 17 residues. Germline V gene data show CDR1 as SGHVS and CDR2 as FQNEAQ. Trimming pared 7 bases from V and 1 base from J, leaving 20 bases between. This chain's CDR3 is CASTGDRRLGSNQPQHF. The CDR3 DNA reads TGTGCCAGCACTGGCGACAGGAGGTTAGGGAGCAATCAGCCCCAGCATTTT.

This clonotype was counted a few times. The V call is TRBV5-8, the J call TRBJ2-5, with 10 positions matching TRBD1. This CDR3 region has 18 residues. Trimming removed 2 bases from V and 5 bases from J; junction bases left unmatched: 15. CDR1 and CDR2 (germline): SGHTS, YDEGEE. DNA of the CDR3: TGTGCCAGCAGCTTATCCCGCCGAGAGACAGGGGGCGGGGAGACCCAGTACTTC. Its protein product is CASSLSRRETGGGETQYF.

The sample holds many counts of this clonotype. V and J are TRBV19 and TRBJ2-1, with D possibly TRBD1 on 5 matching bases. Trimming took 6 bases from V and 0 from J, leaving 12 bases between them. The CDR3 loop spans 15 amino acids. Germline values: CDR1 LNHDA, CDR2 SQIVND (reference sequence). For the CDR3, the DNA is TGTGCCAGTAGGAAAGACAGAAGCTCCTACAATGAGCAGTTCTTC. Translated: CASRKDRSSYNEQFF.

In this sample, this clonotype turned up a few times. The rearrangement joins TRBV12-3 or TRBV12-4 to TRBJ1-4; no definite D call. V lost 6 bases, J lost 0 bases, and 8 bases lay in between. CDR3 length: 14 amino acids. The CDR3 region has the DNA TGTGCCAGCAGGGGCATGGCAACTAATGAAAAACTGTTTTTT. Residues: CASRGMATNEKLFF.

The chain combines TRBV11-2 with TRBJ2-7; a weak D match, TRBD2 (6 bases). CDR3 size: 14 residues. From germline, CDR1 is SGHAT and CDR2 FQNNGV. Trimming pared 6 bases from V and 2 bases from J, leaving 14 bases between. This CDR3 is CASSRLVEAYEQYF. CDR3 DNA sequence: TGTGCCAGCAGTCGACTAGTTGAAGCCTACGAGCAGTACTTC.

The V and J genes are TRBV5-4 and TRBJ2-5; D may be TRBD2 (5 bases). The V and J ends lost 0 bases and 5 bases respectively, with 11 bases between them. Germline lookup yields CDR1 SGHNT and CDR2 YYREEE (reference sequence). The CDR3 totals 14 residues. The CDR3 sequence: CASSLGGRGETQYF. The DNA for the CDR3 is TGTGCCAGCAGCTTGGGCGGCAGAGGGGAGACCCAGTACTTC.

In its sample, this clonotype was seen a few times. The chain employs TRBV5-5 and TRBJ1-6; no definite D call. The germline V gene has CDR1 SGHKS and CDR2 YYEKEE (reference sequence). The CDR3 loop spans 14 amino acids. The V end lost 0 bases, the J end lost 9 bases, and 10 bases lay between the germline ends. CDR3 bases: TGTGCCAGCAGCTTGGATTCCGGGGTTTCACCCCTCCACTTT. Amino acid sequence: CASSLDSGVSPLHF. The full variable domain, completed using reference TRBV5-5 and TRBJ1-6, is DAGVTQSPTHLIKTRGQQVTLRCSPISGHKSVSWYQQVLGQGPQFIFQYYEKEERGRGNFPDRFSARQFPNYSSELNVNALLLGDSALYLCASSLDSGVSPLHFGNGTRLTVT.

The chain carries TRBV7-9 and TRBJ2-2; D remains ambiguous. Germline CDR1 and CDR2: SEHNR and FQNEAQ (reference sequence). V lost 1 base and J 9 bases, leaving 12 bases between the germline ends. This CDR3 spans 14 amino acids. The CDR3 loop reads CASSLVQKSRELFF. CDR3 sequence (DNA): TGTGCCAGCAGCTTAGTCCAGAAAAGTCGGGAGCTGTTTTTT.

The chain couples TRBV7-9 to TRBJ1-1; the D gene is possibly TRBD1 (5 bases). This CDR3 is built from 14 residues. Per the germline V gene, CDR1 is SEHNR and CDR2 is FQNEAQ (reference sequence). Trimming stripped 4 bases from V and 0 bases from J, with 9 bases between. The CDR3 bases are TGTGCCAGCAGCTCCTCGGACATGAACACTGAAGCTTTCTTT. Translation gives CASSSSDMNTEAFF.

The table lists this clonotype with a few counts. This chain connects TRBV20-1 to TRBJ1-1; perhaps TRBD1 as D (6 bases). The V and J ends lost 3 bases and 3 bases respectively, with 17 bases between them. CDR3 length: 15 amino acids. Germline V lookup: CDR1 DFQATT, CDR2 SNEGSKA (reference sequence). Here the CDR3 DNA reads TGCAGTGCTAGTAGGGGGGGATCTCTTGACACTGAAGCTTTCTTT. Amino acids: CSASRGGSLDTEAFF.

This clonotype showed up just a few times. The chain carries TRBV20-1 and TRBJ2-1, with 10 bases lining up with TRBD2. V was clipped by 5 bases and J by 5 bases; unmatched bases: 6. The germline CDR1 and CDR2 sequences are DFQATT and SNEGSKA (reference sequence). The CDR3 extends over 14 amino acids. CDR3 DNA sequence: TGCAGTGCTTTGAGGACTAGCGGAAACAATGAGCAGTTCTTC. It translates to CSALRTSGNNEQFF.

This clonotype was counted only a few times. The DNA for the CDR3 is TGTGCCAGCAGGGCAAGTAACCCTGAAGCTTTCTTT. Its translation is CASRASNPEAFF. The rearrangement joins TRBV6-2 or TRBV6-3 to TRBJ1-1; D unresolved. The ends were cut back, 6 bases at V and 6 bases at J, with 11 bases in the middle. CDR1 is MNHEY, CDR2 SVGEGT, per germline. The CDR3 contains 12 residues.

The chain joins TRBV12-3 or TRBV12-4 to TRBJ2-4; D gene uncertain. There are 14 residues in the CDR3. The V end lost 5 bases, the J end lost 4 bases, and 12 bases lay between the germline ends. This CDR3 is CASSPTAEKNIQYF. The DNA of the CDR3 is TGTGCCAGCAGTCCGACCGCGGAGAAAAACATTCAGTACTTC.

V gene TRBV5-1 combines with J gene TRBJ2-2; possible D gene TRBD1, 6 bases. With 0 bases removed from V and 5 bases from J, the gap between germline ends came to 14 bases. CDR1 and CDR2 (germline): SGHRS, YFSETQ. The CDR3 totals 16 residues. The CDR3 spells CASSLVSPGATGELFF. CDR3 bases: TGCGCCAGCAGCTTGGTTTCTCCAGGGGCAACCGGGGAGCTGTTTTTT. The entire variable domain, with the rest obtained from reference TRBV5-1 and TRBJ2-2, is as follows: KAGVTQTPRYLIKTRGQQVTLSCSPISGHRSVSWYQQTPGQGLQFLFEYFSETQRNKGNFPGRFSGRQFSNSRSEMNVSTLELGDSALYLCASSLVSPGATGELFFGEGSRLTVL.

Ten or more counts support this clonotype. V usage is TRBV23-1 and J usage is TRBJ2-3, with TRBD1 matching over 7 bases. TRBV23-1 is sorted into the ORF group, with uncertain function. This CDR3 comprises 16 residues. The V gene end was trimmed by 10 bases and the J gene end by 3 bases; junction bases not matched to a gene: 16. The CDR3 DNA sequence: TGCGCCATCCTATATTACAGGGGCCATAGAACAGATACGCAGTATTTT. Its protein product is CAILYYRGHRTDTQYF.

This clonotype has more than one count but fewer than ten. J is TRBJ2-7 and V is TRBV7-8; tentatively, D is TRBD2 (7 bases). Germline V CDR1 and CDR2: SGHVS, FQNEAQ. The V gene lost 6 bases and the J gene lost 3 bases, with 18 bases spanning the gap. The CDR3 covers 15 residues. The CDR3 here is CASRLRGDYNYEQYF. The CDR3 bases are TGTGCCAGCAGGCTTAGGGGGGACTACAACTACGAGCAGTACTTC.